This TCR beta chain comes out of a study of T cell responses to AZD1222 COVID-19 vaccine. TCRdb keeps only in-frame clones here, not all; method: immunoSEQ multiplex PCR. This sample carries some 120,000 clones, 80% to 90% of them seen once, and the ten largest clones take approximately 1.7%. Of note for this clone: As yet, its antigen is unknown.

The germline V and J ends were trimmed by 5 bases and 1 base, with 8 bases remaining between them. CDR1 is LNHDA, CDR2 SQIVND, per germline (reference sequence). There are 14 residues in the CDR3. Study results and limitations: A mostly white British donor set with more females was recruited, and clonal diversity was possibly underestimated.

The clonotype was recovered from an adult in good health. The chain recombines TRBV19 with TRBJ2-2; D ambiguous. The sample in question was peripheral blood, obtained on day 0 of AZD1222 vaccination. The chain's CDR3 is CASSWRENTGELFF. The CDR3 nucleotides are TGTGCCAGTAGTTGGAGAGAGAACACCGGGGAGCTGTTTTTT.